This TCR beta chain was sequenced in a study of beta chain features in type 1 diabetes. It was via CD45RO/CCR7/CD25/CD127/CD95/CD27 that CD4+ naive, central memory, regulatory and stem cell-like memory cells were sorted. Populations isolated by sorting all had purity greater than 95%. All of the isolated RNA was reverse transcribed, so expressed TCRB transcripts were sequenced. Clones were read by immunoSEQ multiplex PCR, and TCRdb kept only the in-frame ones, dropping some. The repertoire consists of 65,000 to 100,000 clones, with approximately 32% occurring once and the leading ten covering 0.4% to 0.55%. Regarding the study as a whole: TCRB CDR3s were moderately but significantly shorter in Type 1 diabetes patients in all four CD4+ subsets.

This clone was detected a few times. Its matching antigen is unknown. The CDR3 is 16 amino acids. CDR1 SGHNT and CDR2 YYREEE come from the germline V gene (reference sequence). V gave up 4 bases and J gave up 2 bases, with 17 bases separating them. The chain combines TRBV5-4 with TRBJ2-3; D perhaps matches TRBD2 (6 bases). Material: stem cell memory CD4+ T cells from blood. This clonotype originated in a woman in her late teens or twenties in good health. CDR3 in DNA: TGTGCCAGCAGCGATCCGAGACTAGGCCACACAGATACGCAGTATTTT. Protein product: CASSDPRLGHTDTQYF.